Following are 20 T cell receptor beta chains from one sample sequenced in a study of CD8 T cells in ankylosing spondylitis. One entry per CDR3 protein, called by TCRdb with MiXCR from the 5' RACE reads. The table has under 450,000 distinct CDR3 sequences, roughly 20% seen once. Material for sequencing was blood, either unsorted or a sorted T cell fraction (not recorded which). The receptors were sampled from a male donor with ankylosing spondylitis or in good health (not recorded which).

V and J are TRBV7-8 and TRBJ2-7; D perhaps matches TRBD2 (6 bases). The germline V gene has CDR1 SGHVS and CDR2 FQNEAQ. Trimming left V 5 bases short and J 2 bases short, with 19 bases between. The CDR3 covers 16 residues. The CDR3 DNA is TGTGCCAGCAGCGAAACCCCGGGGAGGTTGACCTACGAGCAGTACTTC. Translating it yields CASSETPGRLTYEQYF.

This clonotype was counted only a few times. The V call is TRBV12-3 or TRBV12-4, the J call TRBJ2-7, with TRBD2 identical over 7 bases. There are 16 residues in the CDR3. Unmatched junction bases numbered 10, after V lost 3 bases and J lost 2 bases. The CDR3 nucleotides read TGTGCCAGCAGTTTTGATCAGAGACTAGCCCCCTACGAGCAGTACTTC. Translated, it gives CASSFDQRLAPYEQYF.

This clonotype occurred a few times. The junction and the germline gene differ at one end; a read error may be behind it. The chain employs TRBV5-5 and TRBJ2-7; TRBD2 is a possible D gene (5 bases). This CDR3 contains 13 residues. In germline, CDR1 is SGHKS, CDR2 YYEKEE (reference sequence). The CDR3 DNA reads TGTGCCAGCAGCTTGGCCATTACAGCGGAGAGGGACTTC. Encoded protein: CASSLAITAERDF.

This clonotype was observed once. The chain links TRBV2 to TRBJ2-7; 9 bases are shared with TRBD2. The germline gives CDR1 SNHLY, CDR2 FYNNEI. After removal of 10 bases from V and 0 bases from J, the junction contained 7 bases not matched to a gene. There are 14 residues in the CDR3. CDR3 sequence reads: CATERGDISYEQYF. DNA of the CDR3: TGTGCCACCGAGCGGGGGGACATCTCCTACGAGCAGTACTTC.

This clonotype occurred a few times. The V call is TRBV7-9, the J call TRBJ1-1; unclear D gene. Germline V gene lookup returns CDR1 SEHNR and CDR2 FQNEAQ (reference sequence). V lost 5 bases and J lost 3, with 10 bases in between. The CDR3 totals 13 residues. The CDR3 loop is CASSKAGDTEAFF. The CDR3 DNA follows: TGTGCCAGCAGCAAAGCAGGAGACACTGAAGCTTTCTTT. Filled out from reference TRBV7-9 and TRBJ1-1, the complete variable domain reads DTGVSQNPRHKITKRGQNVTFRCDPISEHNRLYWYRQTLGQGPEFLTYFQNEAQLEKSRLLSDRFSAERPKGSFSTLEIQRTEQGDSAMYLCASSKAGDTEAFFGQGTRLTVV.

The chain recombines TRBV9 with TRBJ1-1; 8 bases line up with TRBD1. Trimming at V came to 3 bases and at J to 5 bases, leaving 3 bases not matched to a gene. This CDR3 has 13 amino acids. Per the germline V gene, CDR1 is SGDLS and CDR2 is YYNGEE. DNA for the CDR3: TGTGCCAGCAGCGCAGGGGGCTATACTGAAGCTTTCTTT. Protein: CASSAGGYTEAFF.

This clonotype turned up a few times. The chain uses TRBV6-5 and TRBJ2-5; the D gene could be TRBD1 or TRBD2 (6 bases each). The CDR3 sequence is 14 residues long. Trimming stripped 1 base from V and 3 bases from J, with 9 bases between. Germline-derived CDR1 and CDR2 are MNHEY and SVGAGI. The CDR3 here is CASSYYREEETQYF. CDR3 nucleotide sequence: TGTGCCAGCAGTTACTACAGGGAGGAAGAGACCCAGTACTTC.

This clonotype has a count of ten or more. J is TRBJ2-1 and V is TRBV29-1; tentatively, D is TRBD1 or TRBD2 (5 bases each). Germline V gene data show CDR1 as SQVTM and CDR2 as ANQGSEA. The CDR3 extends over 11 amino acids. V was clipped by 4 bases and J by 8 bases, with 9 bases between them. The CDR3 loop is CSVVEGYEQFF. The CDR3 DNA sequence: TGCAGCGTTGTAGAGGGGTATGAGCAGTTCTTC.

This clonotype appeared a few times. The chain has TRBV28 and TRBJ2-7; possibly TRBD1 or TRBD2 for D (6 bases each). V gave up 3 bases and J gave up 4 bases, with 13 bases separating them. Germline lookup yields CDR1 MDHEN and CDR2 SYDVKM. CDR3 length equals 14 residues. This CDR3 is CASSFPGAVYEQYF. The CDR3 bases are TGTGCCAGCAGTTTCCCGGGGGCAGTTTACGAGCAGTACTTC.

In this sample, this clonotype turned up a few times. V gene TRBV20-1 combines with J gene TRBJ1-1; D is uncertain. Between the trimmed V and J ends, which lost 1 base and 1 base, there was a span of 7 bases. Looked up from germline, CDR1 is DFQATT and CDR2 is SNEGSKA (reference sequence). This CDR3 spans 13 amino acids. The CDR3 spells CSARVWANTEAFF. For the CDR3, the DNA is TGCAGTGCTAGAGTATGGGCGAACACTGAAGCTTTCTTT.

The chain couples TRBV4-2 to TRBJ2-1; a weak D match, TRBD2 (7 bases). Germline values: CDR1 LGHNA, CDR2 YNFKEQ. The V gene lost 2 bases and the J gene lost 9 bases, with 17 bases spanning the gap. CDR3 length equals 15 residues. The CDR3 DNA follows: TGTGCCAGCAGCCAACCGGACAGTCCGGGAGGTGAGCAGTTCTTC. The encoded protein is CASSQPDSPGGEQFF.

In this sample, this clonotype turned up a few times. CDR3 DNA sequence: TGTGCCAGCAGCTTAGACTATACCTACGAGCAGTACTTC. This codes for CASSLDYTYEQYF. V and J are TRBV7-2 and TRBJ2-7; D is unresolved. The V end lost 1 base, the J end lost 2 bases, and 6 bases lay between the germline ends. CDR3 length: 13 amino acids. CDR1 and CDR2 from the germline V gene are SGHTA and FQGNSA.

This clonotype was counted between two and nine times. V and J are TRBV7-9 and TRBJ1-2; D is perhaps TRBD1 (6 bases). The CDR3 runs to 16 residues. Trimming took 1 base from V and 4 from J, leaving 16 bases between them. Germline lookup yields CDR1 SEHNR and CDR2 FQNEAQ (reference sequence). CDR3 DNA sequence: TGTGCCAGCAGCTTAGTTACAGGGATAGGGTTCTATGGCTACACCTTC. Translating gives CASSLVTGIGFYGYTF.

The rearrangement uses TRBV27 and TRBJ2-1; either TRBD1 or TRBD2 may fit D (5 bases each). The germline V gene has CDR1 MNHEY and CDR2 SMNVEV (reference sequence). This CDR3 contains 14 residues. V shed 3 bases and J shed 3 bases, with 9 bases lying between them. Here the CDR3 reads CASSFRGFYNEQFF. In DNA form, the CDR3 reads TGTGCCAGCAGTTTCCGGGGCTTCTACAATGAGCAGTTCTTC.

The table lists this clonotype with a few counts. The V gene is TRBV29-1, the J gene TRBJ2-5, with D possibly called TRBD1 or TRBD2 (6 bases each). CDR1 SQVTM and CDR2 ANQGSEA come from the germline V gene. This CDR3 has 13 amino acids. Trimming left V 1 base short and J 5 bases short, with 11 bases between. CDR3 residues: CSVEGQGRETQYF. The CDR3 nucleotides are TGCAGCGTTGAAGGCCAGGGGAGGGAGACCCAGTACTTC.

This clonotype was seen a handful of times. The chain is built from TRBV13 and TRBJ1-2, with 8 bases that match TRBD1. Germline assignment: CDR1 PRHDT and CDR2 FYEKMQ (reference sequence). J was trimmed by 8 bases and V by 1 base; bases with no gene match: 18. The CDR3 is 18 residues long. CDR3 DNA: TGTGCCAGCAGCTTAGCACCCGGACAGGGAGGATTCGGGAGCGGCTACACCTTC. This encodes CASSLAPGQGGFGSGYTF.

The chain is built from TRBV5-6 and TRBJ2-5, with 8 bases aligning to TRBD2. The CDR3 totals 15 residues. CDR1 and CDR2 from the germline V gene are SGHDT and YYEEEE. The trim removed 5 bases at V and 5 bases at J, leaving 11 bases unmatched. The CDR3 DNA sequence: TGTGCCAGCAGGATGGCCGGGGGGGAGCTGGAGACCCAGTACTTC. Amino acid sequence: CASRMAGGELETQYF.

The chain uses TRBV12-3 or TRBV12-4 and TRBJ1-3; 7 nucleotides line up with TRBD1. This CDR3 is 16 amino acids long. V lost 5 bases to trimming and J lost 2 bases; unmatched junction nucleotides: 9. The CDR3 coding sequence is TGTGCCAGCAGTACGAGGGACAGCTTCCCTGGAAACACCATATATTTT. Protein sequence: CASSTRDSFPGNTIYF.

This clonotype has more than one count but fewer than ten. The CDR3 region is CAWQTGIGETQYF. CDR3 bases: TGTGCCTGGCAAACAGGGATTGGAGAGACCCAGTACTTC. The V call is TRBV30, the J call TRBJ2-5; a weak D match, TRBD1 (6 bases). The V and J ends lost 5 bases and 4 bases respectively, with 14 bases between them. The germline CDR1 and CDR2 sequences are GTSNPN and SVGIG (reference sequence). The CDR3 is made up of 13 amino acids.

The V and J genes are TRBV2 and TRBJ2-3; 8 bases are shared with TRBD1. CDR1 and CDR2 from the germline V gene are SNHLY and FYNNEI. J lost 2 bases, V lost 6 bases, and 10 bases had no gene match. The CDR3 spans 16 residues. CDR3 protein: CASRDGTGFDTDTQYF. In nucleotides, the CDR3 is TGTGCCAGCAGAGACGGGACAGGTTTCGACACAGATACGCAGTATTTT.